The 6 T cell receptor beta chains below were found in one sample sequenced in a study of blood T cells in healthy people across ages. A second PCR, run for about 7 to 11 cycles, used a sample-barcoded 5' primer plus a J-beta primer mix. In TCRdb, the 5' RACE reads were re-called with MiXCR into one record per CDR3 protein. Among roughly 570,000 distinct CDR3 sequences, 25% to 30% were seen once, and the ten largest hold around 18%. The source material was blood. All receptors derive from a woman aged 70 to 79 in good health.

In its sample, this clonotype was seen a few times. The chain's CDR3 is CSVERTGRETQYF. CDR3 nucleotide sequence: TGCAGCGTTGAACGGACAGGCAGGGAGACCCAGTACTTC. The chain uses TRBV29-1 and TRBJ2-5; TRBD1 matches 7 bases. Unmatched junction bases numbered 5, after V lost 2 bases and J lost 5 bases. The CDR3 spans 13 residues. CDR1 is SQVTM and CDR2 is ANQGSEA in the germline V gene.

This chain links TRBV5-1 with TRBJ2-3; a weak D match, TRBD2 (7 bases). Germline CDR1 SGHRS, CDR2 YFSETQ. The CDR3 consists of 16 residues. Trimming left V 1 base short and J 3 bases short, with 15 bases between. The DNA for the CDR3 is TGCGCCAGCAGCTTGAAGGGGGGGATAAAGACAGATACGCAGTATTTT. It specifies CASSLKGGIKTDTQYF.

The chain's CDR3 is CASLIVRAFNEQFF. The CDR3 DNA follows: TGTGCCAGTCTGATAGTGCGGGCCTTCAATGAGCAGTTCTTC. This rearrangement joins TRBV2 to TRBJ2-1; TRBD2 might be the D (5 bases). V lost 9 bases to trimming and J lost 6 bases, with 18 bases between them. Germline CDR1 SNHLY, CDR2 FYNNEI. This CDR3 comprises 14 residues.

The gene calls are TRBV4-3 and TRBJ2-2; D unresolved. Germline assignment: CDR1 LGHNA and CDR2 YSLEER. V gave up 8 bases and J gave up 2 bases, with 15 bases separating them. The CDR3 consists of 15 residues. The CDR3 DNA is TGCGCCAGCCGTATGAGTATAACTAACACCGGGGAGCTGTTTTTT. It is translated as CASRMSITNTGELFF.

The J gene is TRBJ2-1, the V gene TRBV7-2, with D uncertain. The assigned J gene may be wrong: the sequence end matches TRBJ2-7 better. This CDR3 contains 15 residues. The V gene's germline CDR1 is SGHTA and CDR2 FQGNSA. This CDR3 reads CASSLDYDPLREQYF. The CDR3 DNA follows: TGTGCCAGCAGCTTAGACTACGATCCCCTCCGCGAGCAGTACTTC.

Worth noting for this clonotype: Because the CDR3 is missing its conserved closing phenylalanine or tryptophan, this is likely a read error. The V call is TRBV20-1, the J call TRBJ2-7, with D possibly TRBD2 on 5 matching bases. Germline V lookup: CDR1 DFQATT, CDR2 SNEGSKA (reference sequence). V lost 0 bases and J 2 bases, leaving 14 bases between the germline ends. The CDR3 length is 15 residues. The CDR3 coding sequence is TGCAGTGCTAGAGATTCGGAAGAGGGAACCTACGAGCAGTACTCC. Translated, it gives CSARDSEEGTYEQYS.